These T cell receptor beta chains were read from a single sample in a study of shared clonotypes between healthy human individuals. Using immunoSEQ multiplex PCR, the repertoire was profiled, and TCRdb retains in-frame clones only, with some absent. The sample records about 380,000 clones, roughly 96% being singletons. Sequenced: memory CD8+ T cells sorted from blood. The receptors originated from a man aged 30 to 39 in good health. Each CDR3 is given with its conserved first and last residue. The D gene is left open where the match is weak. Clone sizes are given selectively: once, few, many, or a class where the clone is expanded.

CASRVSNQPQHF | TGTGCCAGCAGGGTTAGCAATCAGCCCCAGCATTTT | TRBJ1-5 | NA | 12 | TRBV6-1 | NA
CASKQGNQPQHF | TGCGCCAGCAAGCAGGGCAATCAGCCCCAGCATTTT | TRBJ1-5 | NA | 12 | TRBV10-2 | NA
CASNRYTEAFF | TGTGCCAGTAACCGGTACACTGAAGCTTTCTTT | TRBJ1-1 | NA | 11 | TRBV19 | NA
CASSFIQREGLDTQYF | TGTGCCAGCAGCTTTATACAGCGGGAGGGCCTGGATACGCAGTATTTT | TRBJ2-3 | TRBD2 | 16 | TRBV7-9 | NA
CASSLDFRGGGELFF | TGTGCCAGCAGCTTAGACTTCAGGGGAGGGGGGGAGCTGTTTTTT | TRBJ2-2 | NA | 15 | TRBV7-8 | NA
CASSQDPSRNEQFF | TGCGCCAGCAGCCAAGATCCTAGCCGGAATGAGCAGTTCTTC | TRBJ2-1 | NA | 14 | TRBV4-1 | NA
CASSLDGASYEQYF | TGTGCCAGCAGTTTAGACGGGGCCTCCTACGAGCAGTACTTC | TRBJ2-7 | NA | 14 | TRBV27 | NA
CSVVVGGAKQYF | TGCAGCGTTGTCGTGGGGGGGGCGAAACAGTACTTC | TRBJ2-7 | NA | 12 | TRBV29-1 | NA
CASSLSLAGDPYEQYF | TGTGCCAGCAGTTTATCCCTAGCGGGAGACCCCTACGAGCAGTACTTC | TRBJ2-7 | TRBD2 | 16 | TRBV27 | NA
CASSLVIFSAKNIQYF | TGTGCCAGCAGCTTAGTTATATTTTCGGCCAAAAACATTCAGTACTTC | TRBJ2-4 | NA | 16 | TRBV7-2 | NA
CASSQAGGSGANVLTF | TGTGCCAGTAGCCAGGCGGGTGGGTCTGGGGCCAACGTCCTGACTTTC | TRBJ2-6 | NA | 16 | TRBV19 | NA
CASSQAIGLPSGNTIYF | TGCGCCAGCAGCCAAGCTATCGGACTTCCCTCTGGAAACACCATATATTTT | TRBJ1-3 | NA | 17 | TRBV4-1 | NA
CASSLTGLNEQFF | TGTGCCAGCAGCTTAACAGGGTTAAATGAGCAGTTCTTC | TRBJ2-1 | NA | 13 | TRBV5-4 | once
CASSFRDRRYEQYF | TGTGCCAGCAGCTTCCGGGACCGCCGCTACGAGCAGTACTTC | TRBJ2-7 | NA | 14 | TRBV11-2 | NA
CASSPGGRGPQSGANVLTF | TGTGCCAGCAGCCCCGGGGGCAGGGGGCCCCAATCTGGGGCCAACGTCCTGACTTTC | TRBJ2-6 | TRBD1 | 19 | TRBV4-2 | NA
CASSLGTRSSYEQYF | TGTGCCAGCAGTTTAGGGACCCGAAGCTCCTACGAGCAGTACTTC | TRBJ2-7 | NA | 15 | TRBV28 | NA
CASRLRPGAGSCYNEQFF | TGTGCAAGTCGCCTTCGACCAGGAGCGGGAAGTTGCTACAATGAGCAGTTCTTC | TRBJ2-1 | NA | 18 | TRBV12-2 | NA
CASSVASGPTDTQYF | TGTGCCAGCAGCGTAGCTAGCGGGCCCACAGATACGCAGTATTTT | TRBJ2-3 | TRBD2 | 15 | TRBV9 | NA
CSVATPGDSYEQYF | TGCAGCGTTGCCACGCCAGGGGACTCCTACGAGCAGTACTTC | TRBJ2-7 | NA | 14 | TRBV29-1 | NA
CASSYASLNHQPQHF | TGTGCCAGCAGCTATGCCAGCTTAAACCATCAGCCCCAGCATTTT | TRBJ1-5 | NA | 15 | TRBV7-2 | NA
CASSLGRESREQFF | TGTGCCAGCAGCTTGGGGCGGGAGTCCCGCGAGCAGTTCTTC | TRBJ2-1 | TRBD2 | 14 | TRBV7-9 | NA
CASSPAGFYGYTF | TGTGCCAGCTCACCGGCAGGGTTTTATGGCTACACCTTC | TRBJ1-2 | NA | 13 | TRBV18 | NA
CATSRFFLRQGTGELFF | TGTGCCACCAGCAGATTTTTTTTGCGGCAAGGGACCGGGGAGCTGTTTTTT | TRBJ2-2 | NA | 17 | TRBV15 | NA
CASKRVESETQYF | TGTGCCAGCAAACGGGTAGAGTCGGAGACCCAGTACTTC | TRBJ2-5 | NA | 13 | TRBV19 | NA
CASSLVVGQRNEKLFF | TGTGCCAGCAGCTTAGTTGTCGGACAGAGAAATGAAAAACTGTTTTTT | TRBJ1-4 | NA | 16 | TRBV7-6 | NA
CASSYGLNTEAFF | TGTGCCAGCAGCTATGGACTGAACACTGAAGCTTTCTTT | TRBJ1-1 | NA | 13 | TRBV27 | NA
CASSVSAGGNYEQYF | TGTGCCAGCAGCGTATCAGCGGGAGGTAATTACGAGCAGTACTTC | TRBJ2-7 | TRBD2 | 15 | TRBV9 | NA
CASSLSGTYEKLFF | TGCGCCAGCAGCTTGAGTGGGACATATGAAAAACTGTTTTTT | TRBJ1-4 | NA | 14 | TRBV5-1 | NA
CASSEAGDTQYF | TGTGCCAGCAGTGAAGCTGGGGATACGCAGTATTTT | TRBJ2-3 | NA | 12 | TRBV28 | NA
CASSFGGNRAYNEQFF | TGTGCCAGCAGCTTTGGAGGCAATAGGGCCTACAATGAGCAGTTCTTC | TRBJ2-1 | NA | 16 | TRBV11-2 | NA
CASSRIAGRGSTDTQYF | TGTGCCAGCTCACGAATAGCGGGAAGAGGTAGCACAGATACGCAGTATTTT | TRBJ2-3 | TRBD2 | 17 | TRBV18 | NA
CASSRLAGAGELFF | TGCGCCAGCAGCCGACTAGCGGGAGCCGGGGAGCTGTTTTTT | TRBJ2-2 | TRBD2 | 14 | TRBV4-1 | NA
CATRLAGVYEQYF | TGCGCCACCAGACTAGCGGGAGTCTACGAGCAGTACTTC | TRBJ2-7 | TRBD2 | 13 | TRBV10-2 | NA
CASSPGQGIYYGYTF | TGTGCCAGCAGCCCAGGACAGGGTATTTACTATGGCTACACCTTC | TRBJ1-2 | TRBD1 | 15 | TRBV7-9 | NA
CASSSAGLRNEQYF | TGTGCCAGCAGTTCGGCAGGGCTTCGGAACGAGCAGTACTTC | TRBJ2-7 | NA | 14 | TRBV6-5 | once
CASSLWVSGNEQFF | TGTGCCAGCAGTCTTTGGGTCTCGGGCAATGAGCAGTTCTTC | TRBJ2-1 | NA | 14 | TRBV6-5 | NA
CASSYSYNEQFF | TGTGCCAGCAGTTACTCCTACAATGAGCAGTTCTTC | TRBJ2-1 | NA | 12 | TRBV6-6 | NA
CSAREKGTDTQYF | TGCAGCGCCCGTGAGAAGGGCACAGATACGCAGTATTTT | TRBJ2-3 | NA | 13 | TRBV29-1 | once
CASSQAPSNQPQHF | TGTGCCAGCAGCCAGGCCCCTAGCAATCAGCCCCAGCATTTT | TRBJ1-5 | NA | 14 | TRBV5-6 | NA
CSVEMGVYTGELFF | TGCAGCGTTGAAATGGGGGTGTACACCGGGGAGCTGTTTTTT | TRBJ2-2 | NA | 14 | TRBV29-1 | NA
CASSHTGELFF | TGTGCCAGCAGCCACACCGGGGAGCTGTTTTTT | TRBJ2-2 | NA | 11 | TRBV6-5 | NA
CASSESGKGGEAFF | TGCGCCAGCAGTGAGTCCGGAAAGGGGGGTGAAGCTTTCTTT | TRBJ1-1 | NA | 14 | TRBV10-1 | NA
CASSLTGHTEAFF | TGTGCCAGCAGTTTGACAGGGCACACTGAAGCTTTCTTT | TRBJ1-1 | TRBD1 | 13 | TRBV27 | few
CASSGIAGEWTDTQYF | TGTGCCAGCAGTGGCATAGCGGGAGAGTGGACAGATACGCAGTATTTT | TRBJ2-3 | TRBD2 | 16 | TRBV28 | NA
CASSLGQDKNIQYF | TGCGCCAGCAGCTTGGGACAGGACAAAAACATTCAGTACTTC | TRBJ2-4 | NA | 14 | TRBV5-1 | NA
CASRTGETGELFF | TGCGCCAGCAGAACAGGGGAAACCGGGGAGCTGTTTTTT | TRBJ2-2 | TRBD1 | 13 | TRBV5-1 | once
CASSRESRDTQYF | TGCGCCAGCAGTCGGGAATCCAGAGATACGCAGTATTTT | TRBJ2-3 | NA | 13 | TRBV5-1 | NA
CASSPGQGPGGYTF | TGTGCCAGCAGTCCGGGACAGGGGCCCGGGGGCTACACCTTC | TRBJ1-2 | TRBD1 | 14 | TRBV11-2 | NA
CASSEGGGSDTQYF | TGTGCCAGCAGTGAAGGCGGAGGGTCAGATACGCAGTATTTT | TRBJ2-3 | NA | 14 | TRBV6-1 | NA
CASSLRGPANYGYTF | TGTGCCAGCAGTTTACGGGGGCCAGCTAACTATGGCTACACCTTC | TRBJ1-2 | NA | 15 | TRBV28 | NA
CASSVRRMTSGSHEQYF | TGTGCCAGCAGCGTGAGGAGGATGACTAGCGGGAGCCACGAGCAGTACTTC | TRBJ2-7 | TRBD2 | 17 | TRBV5-6 | NA
CASSNGPTQETQYF | TGTGCCAGCAGCAATGGACCGACCCAAGAGACCCAGTACTTC | TRBJ2-5 | NA | 14 | TRBV6-6 | NA
CASSLAQGYEQYF | TGCGCCAGCAGCTTGGCCCAGGGTTACGAGCAGTACTTC | TRBJ2-7 | NA | 13 | TRBV5-1 | NA
CASSLPDRSYEQYF | TGTGCCAGCAGCCTTCCCGACAGGTCCTACGAGCAGTACTTC | TRBJ2-7 | NA | 14 | TRBV7-9 | NA
CASSVTSATDTQYF | TGCGCCAGCAGCGTGACTAGCGCCACAGATACGCAGTATTTT | TRBJ2-3 | TRBD2 | 14 | TRBV5-1 | NA